This paragraph covers one T cell receptor (beta chain) sequence. Its specificity is not known. Germline assignment: CDR1 SGDLS and CDR2 YYNGEE. V gave up 6 bases and J gave up 2 bases; unmatched junction bases: 5. This CDR3 region has 16 residues. These data belong to a study of chemoradiotherapy in HPV16-positive cancers. Overall study findings and caveats: In HPV16-positive patients, HPV-responsive T-cell expansion tracked better recurrence-free survival.

Generated by immunoSEQ multiplex PCR, the TCRdb table keeps only in-frame clones and is missing some. The table shows tens of thousands of clones, with more than 75% occurring only once. This clonotype originated in a human donor with HPV-associated anogenital cancer. Specimen: blood, collected from a patient who underwent chemoradiotherapy. The chain employs TRBV9 and TRBJ2-3; TRBD2 agrees at 14 bases. The CDR3 region is CASTGLAGGPTDTQYF. CDR3 DNA: TGTGCCAGCACCGGACTAGCGGGAGGCCCCACAGATACGCAGTATTTT. Variable domain in full (rest from reference TRBV9 and TRBJ2-3): DSGVTQTPKHLITATGQRVTLRCSPRSGDLSVYWYQQSLDQGLQFLIQYYNGEERAKGNILERFSAQQFPDLHSELNLSSLELGDSALYFCASTGLAGGPTDTQYFGPGTRLTVL.